This T cell receptor (beta chain) was recorded in a study of shared clonotypes between healthy human individuals. Donors included only healthy HIV-negative adults lacking recent acute infections or vaccinations. CD8 memory was a combination that joined CD45RO+ cells with CCR7-negative CD45RA+ TemRA cells. Measured with immunoSEQ multiplex PCR; TCRdb has only the in-frame clones, and not every one. Of some 700,000 clones in the sample, 90% were seen once. This clone occurred many times. Different DNA sequences within this sample yield the same CDR3. Sequences were obtained from memory CD8+ T cells from PBMCs. The subset denotes: CD45RO+ cells pooled with CCR7-negative TemRA cells. The sequence came from a man younger than 35 in good health. Some clones in this sample may be carry-over from other donors' samples.

The CDR3 coding sequence is TGTGCCACCAGCAGAGTTCGCACCCCCCAAGAGACCCAGTACTTC. This sequence encodes CATSRVRTPQETQYF. The rearrangement joins TRBV15 to TRBJ2-5; D unresolved. Per germline, CDR1 LNHNV and CDR2 YYDKDF (reference sequence). The V gene lost 1 base and the J gene lost 1 base, with 10 bases spanning the gap. The CDR3 contains 15 residues.